The subject of this entry is one T cell receptor beta chain. The sample originates from a study of blood T cell repertoires in COVID-19. Here immunoSEQ multiplex PCR was the method, and the copy in TCRdb shows in-frame clones only, minus some. This repertoire shows hundreds of thousands of clones, 85% found once; its top ten account for roughly 5.3%. Source material: peripheral blood. This TCR derives from a man over 45 with COVID-19, enrolled during active disease.

The chain's CDR3 is CASSLTAVPADTQYF. Written as DNA, the CDR3 is TGTGCCAGCAGCTTAACCGCAGTCCCAGCAGATACGCAGTATTTT. The rearrangement links TRBV7-3 to TRBJ2-3; D is unclear. Trimming stripped 0 bases from V and 4 bases from J, with 11 bases between. The CDR3 totals 15 residues. Per the germline V gene, CDR1 is SGHTA and CDR2 is FQGTGA. Full variable domain (missing parts from reference TRBV7-3 and TRBJ2-3): GAGVSQTPSNKVTEKGKYVELRCDPISGHTALYWYRQSLGQGPEFLIYFQGTGAADDSGLPNDRFFAVRPEGSVSTLKIQRTERGDSAVYLCASSLTAVPADTQYFGPGTRLTVL.